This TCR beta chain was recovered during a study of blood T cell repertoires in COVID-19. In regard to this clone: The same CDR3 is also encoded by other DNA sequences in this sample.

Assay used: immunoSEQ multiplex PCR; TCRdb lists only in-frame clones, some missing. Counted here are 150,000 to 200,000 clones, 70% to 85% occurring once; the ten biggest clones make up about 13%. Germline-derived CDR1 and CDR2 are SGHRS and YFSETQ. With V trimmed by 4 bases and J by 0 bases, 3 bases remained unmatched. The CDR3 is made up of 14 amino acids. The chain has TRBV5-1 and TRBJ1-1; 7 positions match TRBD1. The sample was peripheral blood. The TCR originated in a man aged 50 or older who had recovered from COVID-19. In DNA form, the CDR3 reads TGCGCCAGCAGCCTGGGGACAGTGAACACTGAAGCTTTCTTT. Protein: CASSLGTVNTEAFF.